These 23 T cell receptor beta chains came from one sample sequenced in a study of blood T cell repertoires in COVID-19. The assay was immunoSEQ multiplex PCR, and TCRdb's table has in-frame clones only and misses some. The repertoire holds tens of thousands of clones, with around 90% as singletons. The specimen sequenced was peripheral blood. The receptors were sampled from a woman aged 45 to 65 with active or convalescent COVID-19.

The chain combines TRBV2 with TRBJ2-1; D may be TRBD2 (6 bases). Between the trimmed V and J ends, which lost 4 bases and 5 bases, there was a span of 15 bases. From germline, CDR1 is SNHLY and CDR2 FYNNEI. This CDR3 is built from 15 residues. DNA of the CDR3: TGTGCCAGCAGTGCCGCGGCGGGGTATAACAATGAGCAGTTCTTC. Amino acid sequence: CASSAAAGYNNEQFF. The full variable domain, completed using reference TRBV2 and TRBJ2-1, is EPEVTQTPSHQVTQMGQEVILRCVPISNHLYFYWYRQILGQKVEFLVSFYNNEISEKSEIFDDQFSVERPDGSNFTLKIRSTKLEDSAMYFCASSAAAGYNNEQFFGPGTRLTVL.

The chain joins TRBV11-2 to TRBJ2-7, with 10 bases fitting TRBD2. After removal of 3 bases from V and 0 bases from J, the junction contained 8 bases not matched to a gene. Germline CDR1 and CDR2: SGHAT and FQNNGV. The length of the CDR3 is 17 residues. The CDR3 spells CASSFPHSGGSSYEQYF. The CDR3 DNA follows: TGTGCCAGCAGCTTTCCCCATAGCGGGGGGAGCTCCTACGAGCAGTACTTC.

This clone was seen more than once but under ten times. The rearrangement joins TRBV19 to TRBJ1-1; the D gene is possibly TRBD1 (6 bases). There are 14 residues in the CDR3. Trimming left V 6 bases short and J 0 bases short, with 11 bases between. Germline V CDR1 and CDR2: LNHDA, SQIVND (reference sequence). The CDR3, as DNA: TGTGCCAGTAGGAGGGGACAAATGAACACTGAAGCTTTCTTT. Protein: CASRRGQMNTEAFF.

The rearrangement links TRBV19 to TRBJ1-2, with 11 positions matching TRBD1. After removal of 4 bases from V and 4 bases from J, the junction contained 8 bases not matched to a gene. This CDR3 comprises 16 residues. The germline gives CDR1 LNHDA, CDR2 SQIVND (reference sequence). The CDR3 here is CASSTRTGGVSYGYTF. CDR3 sequence (DNA): TGTGCCAGTAGTACCCGGACAGGGGGCGTTAGCTATGGCTACACCTTC. Full variable domain (missing parts from reference TRBV19 and TRBJ1-2): DGGITQSPKYLFRKEGQNVTLSCEQNLNHDAMYWYRQDPGQGLRLIYYSQIVNDFQKGDIAEGYSVSREKKESFPLTVTSAQKNPTAFYLCASSTRTGGVSYGYTFGSGTRLTVV.

The chain recombines TRBV10-2 with TRBJ1-3; 7 nucleotides line up with TRBD1. The germline V gene encodes CDR1 WSHSY and CDR2 SAAADI. V dropped 5 bases and J dropped 3; count of bases not matched to a gene: 1. The CDR3 has 13 residues. CDR3 in amino acids: CASSWDSGNTIYF. CDR3 nucleotides: TGCGCCAGCAGTTGGGACAGTGGAAACACCATATATTTT.

The chain links TRBV10-2 to TRBJ2-5; 13 positions match TRBD2. Trimming took 5 bases from V and 5 from J; bases not matched to a gene: 5. There are 15 residues in the CDR3. CDR1 WSHSY and CDR2 SAAADI come from the germline V gene. CDR3: CASSLLAGGIETQYF. The CDR3 bases are TGCGCCAGCAGTTTACTAGCGGGGGGGATCGAGACCCAGTACTTC.

This clone was detected only once. The gene calls are TRBV18 and TRBJ1-1, with D perhaps matching TRBD1 (6 bases). Per germline, CDR1 KGHSH and CDR2 LQKENI. V lost 1 base to trimming and J lost 1 base, with 7 bases between them. The CDR3 sequence is 14 residues long. CDR3 coding DNA: TGTGCCAGCTCACCACAGACAGGGAACACTGAAGCTTTCTTT. This codes for CASSPQTGNTEAFF.

This clone has just a few counts. The chain is built from TRBV27 and TRBJ2-7; 7 nucleotides match TRBD1. The CDR3 is made up of 14 amino acids. J gave up 4 bases and V 3 bases, and 6 bases lay outside the gene matches. Germline CDR1 reads MNHEY; CDR2 reads SMNVEV (reference sequence). The CDR3 bases are TGTGCCAGCAGTTTGGGGACAGCCTCATACGAGCAGTACTTC. Its translation: CASSLGTASYEQYF.

The V gene is TRBV7-6, the J gene TRBJ2-1; 11 bases fit TRBD2. Germline V gives CDR1 SGHVS, CDR2 FNYEAQ. After removal of 5 bases from V and 9 bases from J, the junction contained 6 bases not matched to a gene. This CDR3 is 14 amino acids long. The CDR3 loop reads CASSLSGGAFEQFF. As DNA, the CDR3 is TGTGCCAGCAGCCTTAGCGGGGGGGCCTTTGAGCAGTTCTTC.

J is TRBJ1-2 and V is TRBV2; perhaps TRBD1 as D (6 bases). This CDR3 has 12 amino acids. Germline values: CDR1 SNHLY, CDR2 FYNNEI. The V end was cut by 9 bases, the J end by 8 bases, with 16 bases between. CDR3 coding DNA: TGTGCCAGAACTACAGGGTCGGGAGGCTACACCTTC. Protein product: CARTTGSGGYTF. The full variable domain, rest sourced from reference TRBV2 and TRBJ1-2, is EPEVTQTPSHQVTQMGQEVILRCVPISNHLYFYWYRQILGQKVEFLVSFYNNEISEKSEIFDDQFSVERPDGSNFTLKIRSTKLEDSAMYFCARTTGSGGYTFGSGTRLTVV.

The chain has TRBV7-2 and TRBJ2-7; 10 bases match TRBD2. Germline assignment: CDR1 SGHTA and CDR2 FQGNSA. After removal of 5 bases from V and 3 bases from J, the junction contained 4 bases not matched to a gene. CDR3 length: 14 residues. CDR3 DNA: TGTGCCAGCAGCCCACTAGCGGGGTACTACGAGCAGTACTTC. Translating gives CASSPLAGYYEQYF.

The chain links TRBV13 to TRBJ1-6; D may be TRBD1 (6 bases). The CDR3 is made up of 17 amino acids. Trimming cost V 2 bases and J 7 bases, with 18 bases left between them. Germline loops: CDR1 PRHDT, CDR2 FYEKMQ (reference sequence). In DNA form, the CDR3 reads TGTGCCAGCAGCTTAATACAGGGAGGGATCGAGAATTCACCCCTCCACTTT. It specifies CASSLIQGGIENSPLHF.

The chain recombines TRBV7-9 with TRBJ1-6; 11 bases are a match to TRBD1. J gave up 3 bases and V 4 bases, and 5 bases lay outside the gene matches. Germline CDR1 is SEHNR and CDR2 is FQNEAQ (reference sequence). This CDR3 has 17 residues. DNA for the CDR3: TGTGCCAGCAGCTCCCAGGGACAGGGGGTCTATAATTCACCCCTCCACTTT. Its translation: CASSSQGQGVYNSPLHF.

The V gene is TRBV5-1, the J gene TRBJ2-7; 9 nucleotides align to TRBD1. Trimming removed 0 bases from V and 11 bases from J; junction bases left unmatched: 9. This CDR3 has 14 amino acids. The germline V gene encodes CDR1 SGHRS and CDR2 YFSETQ. The CDR3: CASSLGQGVREEYF. In DNA, the CDR3 is TGCGCCAGCAGCTTGGGACAGGGGGTCAGAGAAGAGTACTTC.

V gene TRBV19 combines with J gene TRBJ1-1; TRBD1 aligns across 8 bases. The CDR3 spans 14 residues. In germline, CDR1 is LNHDA, CDR2 SQIVND (reference sequence). V trimming: 7 bases; J trimming: 4 bases; junction bases outside the gene matches: 8. For the CDR3, the DNA is TGTGCCAGTACTCCGACAGGGGTCGGCACTGAAGCTTTCTTT. It specifies CASTPTGVGTEAFF.

This sequence joins TRBV28 and TRBJ2-6; D gene uncertain. The CDR3 sequence is 17 residues long. Germline V CDR1 and CDR2: MDHEN, SYDVKM. Trimming pared 4 bases from V and 2 bases from J, leaving 15 bases between. The CDR3 DNA is TGTGCCAGCAGTTCCCCCCTTGACACGGCTGGGGCCAACGTCCTGACTTTC. This codes for CASSSPLDTAGANVLTF.

This sequence joins TRBV7-2 and TRBJ2-5; 12 positions agree with TRBD1. The length of the CDR3 is 16 residues. V dropped 4 bases and J dropped 2; count of bases not matched to a gene: 5. Germline CDR1 is SGHTA and CDR2 is FQGNSA. The CDR3 coding sequence is TGTGCCAGCAGCTCCGGGACAGGGGGCCGGCAAGAGACCCAGTACTTC. This sequence encodes CASSSGTGGRQETQYF.

This clone was detected only once. This CDR3 is also generated by other DNA sequences in the sample. The chain couples TRBV5-1 to TRBJ2-1, with TRBD2 matching 8 bases. Germline V gene data show CDR1 as SGHRS and CDR2 as YFSETQ. With 0 bases clipped from V and 4 bases from J, the junction kept 3 bases outside the gene matches. The CDR3 is made up of 15 amino acids. CDR3 amino acids: CASSLGASGYNEQFF. CDR3 DNA: TGCGCCAGCAGCTTGGGGGCTAGCGGGTACAATGAGCAGTTCTTC.

This CDR3 is CASSGTGDGYTF. As DNA, the CDR3 is TGTGCCAGCTCCGGGACAGGGGATGGCTACACCTTC. The gene calls are TRBV6-5 and TRBJ1-2; 10 nucleotides line up with TRBD1. This CDR3 region has 12 residues. Germline trimming cut 8 bases from V and 6 bases from J; bases unmatched to any gene: 3. CDR1 and CDR2 (germline): MNHEY, SVGAGI.

The chain links TRBV2 to TRBJ2-1; 9 bases align to TRBD2. The CDR3 extends over 14 amino acids. With 11 bases clipped from V and 1 base from J, the junction kept 6 bases outside the gene matches. Germline CDR1 reads SNHLY; CDR2 reads FYNNEI. The CDR3 sequence: CAGEAGGSYNEQFF. The DNA of the CDR3 is TGTGCCGGCGAAGCGGGGGGATCCTACAATGAGCAGTTCTTC.

The rearrangement uses TRBV3-1 (or the pseudogene TRBV3-2) and TRBJ1-2; 7 nucleotides align to TRBD1. V was clipped by 3 bases and J by 8 bases; unmatched bases: 15. CDR3 length: 16 amino acids. Germline CDR1 is LGHDT and CDR2 is YNNKEL (reference sequence). CDR3 DNA sequence: TGTGCCAGCAGCCAGGGGTCAGGGGGGACCATTGGGGGCTACACCTTC. As protein: CASSQGSGGTIGGYTF.

The V and J genes are TRBV6-6 and TRBJ2-7, with D possibly TRBD2 on 7 matching bases. The germline CDR1 and CDR2 sequences are MNHNY and SVGAGI (reference sequence). V was trimmed by 6 bases and J by 3 bases, leaving 15 bases between them. The CDR3 runs 14 residues. The CDR3 region has the DNA TGTGCCAGCAGCCAAGAGGGGGACTACTACGAGCAGTACTTC. Encoded protein: CASSQEGDYYEQYF.

Only a few counts were recorded for this clone. The V gene is TRBV7-2, the J gene TRBJ1-1; tentative D call: TRBD1 (5 bases). CDR1 SGHTA and CDR2 FQGNSA come from the germline V gene. The CDR3 covers 12 residues. V dropped 4 bases and J dropped 13 bases, with 16 bases sitting between them. As DNA, the CDR3 is TGTGCCAGCAGCTCCTCCCGGGGGTTAATTTTCTTT. It specifies CASSSSRGLIFF.